This paragraph covers one T cell receptor beta chain sequence. This record comes from a study of technical replicates of blood from a few donors. V shed 5 bases and J shed 5 bases, with 18 bases lying between them. Germline-derived CDR1 and CDR2 are SGHVS and FNYEAQ. The CDR3 has 15 amino acids. Produced via immunoSEQ multiplex PCR; TCRdb's table is partial and in-frame only. The sample contains about 80,000 clones, roughly 91% of which appear only once. The J gene is TRBJ2-5, the V gene TRBV7-6; tentatively, D is TRBD2 (6 bases). The TCR comes from a human donor in good health. Sequenced sample: T cells isolated from PBMCs. Here the CDR3 DNA reads TGTGCCAGCAGCCCGGCCCCCGGGAGCTGGGAGACCCAGTACTTC. Residues: CASSPAPGSWETQYF.